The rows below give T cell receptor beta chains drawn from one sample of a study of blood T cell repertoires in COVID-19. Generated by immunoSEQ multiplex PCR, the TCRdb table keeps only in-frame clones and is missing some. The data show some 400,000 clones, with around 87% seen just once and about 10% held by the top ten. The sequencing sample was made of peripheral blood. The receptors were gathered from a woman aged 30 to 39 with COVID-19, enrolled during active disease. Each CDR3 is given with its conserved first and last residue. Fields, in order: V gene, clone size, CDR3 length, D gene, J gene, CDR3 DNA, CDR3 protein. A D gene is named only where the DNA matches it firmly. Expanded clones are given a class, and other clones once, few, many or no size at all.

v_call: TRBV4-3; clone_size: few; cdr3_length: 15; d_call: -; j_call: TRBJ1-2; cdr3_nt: TGCGCCAGCAGCCAAAGCCGGCACTATAACTATGGCTACACCTTC; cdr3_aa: CASSQSRHYNYGYTF
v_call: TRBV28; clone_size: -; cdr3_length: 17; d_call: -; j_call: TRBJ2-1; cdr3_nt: TGTGCCAGCAGTTTACTTCCGAAGGGGAGGTCCTACAATGAGCAGTTCTTC; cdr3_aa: CASSLLPKGRSYNEQFF
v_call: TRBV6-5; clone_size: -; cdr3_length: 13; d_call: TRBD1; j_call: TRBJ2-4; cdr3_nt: TGTGCCAGCAGCCAGGGGGACAGGCACATTCAGTACTTC; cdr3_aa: CASSQGDRHIQYF
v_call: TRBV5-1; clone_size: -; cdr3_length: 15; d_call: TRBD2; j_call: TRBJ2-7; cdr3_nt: TGCGCCAGCAGCTGGGGGGGACTCATCTCCTACGAGCAGTACTTC; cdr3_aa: CASSWGGLISYEQYF
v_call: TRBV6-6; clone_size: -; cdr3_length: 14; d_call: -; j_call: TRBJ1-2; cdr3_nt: TGTGCCAGCAGGGGGGGAAGGGACCCCTGGGGCTACACCTTC; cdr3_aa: CASRGGRDPWGYTF
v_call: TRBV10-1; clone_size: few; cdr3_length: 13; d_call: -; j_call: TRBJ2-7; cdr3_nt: TGCGCCACCCCCACCCGGACTACTTGCGAGCAGTACTTC; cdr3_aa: CATPTRTTCEQYF
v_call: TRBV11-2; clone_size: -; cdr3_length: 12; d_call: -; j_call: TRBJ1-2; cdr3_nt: TGTGCCAGCAGCTTCTCAGGGCCTGGCTACACCTTC; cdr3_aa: CASSFSGPGYTF
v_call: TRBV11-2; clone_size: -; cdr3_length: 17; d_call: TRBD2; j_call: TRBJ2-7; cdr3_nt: TGTGCCAGCAGCATAGGGTCCCGACTAGCGGGGCAGTACGAGCAGTACTTC; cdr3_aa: CASSIGSRLAGQYEQYF
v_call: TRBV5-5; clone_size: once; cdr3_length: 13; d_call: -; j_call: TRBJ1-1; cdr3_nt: TGTGCCAGCAGCACAACAGCGGCCACTGAAGCTTTCTTT; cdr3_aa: CASSTTAATEAFF
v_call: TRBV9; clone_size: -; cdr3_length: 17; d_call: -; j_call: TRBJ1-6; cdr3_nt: TGTGCCAGCAGCGACGACCCCAGGGAAACCTATAATTCACCCCTCCACTTT; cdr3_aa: CASSDDPRETYNSPLHF
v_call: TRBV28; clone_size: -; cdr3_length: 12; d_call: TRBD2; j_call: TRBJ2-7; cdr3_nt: TGTGCCAGCCTAAGCGGGAGAGGCGAGCAGTACTTC; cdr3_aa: CASLSGRGEQYF
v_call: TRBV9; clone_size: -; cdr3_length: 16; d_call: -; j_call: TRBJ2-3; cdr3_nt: TGTGCCAGCAGCGTAGGAGGCGGTTCTAGCACAGATACGCAGTATTTT; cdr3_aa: CASSVGGGSSTDTQYF
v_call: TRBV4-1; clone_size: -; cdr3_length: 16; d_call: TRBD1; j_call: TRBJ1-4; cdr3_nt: TGCGCCAGCAGCCCGCACAGGGGGCAGACTAATGAAAAACTGTTTTTT; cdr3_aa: CASSPHRGQTNEKLFF
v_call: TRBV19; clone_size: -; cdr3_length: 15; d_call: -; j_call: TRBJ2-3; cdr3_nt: TGTGCCAGTAGTAAGGGAGAGGGTCTCACAGATACGCAGTATTTT; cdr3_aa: CASSKGEGLTDTQYF
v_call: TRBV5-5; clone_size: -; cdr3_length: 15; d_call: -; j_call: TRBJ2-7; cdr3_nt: TGTGCCAGCAGCTTTAACAGGGCCCTAGCCTACGAGCAGTACTTC; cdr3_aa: CASSFNRALAYEQYF
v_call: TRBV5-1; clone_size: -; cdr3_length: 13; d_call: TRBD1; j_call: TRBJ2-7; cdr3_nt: TGCGCCAGCATGGGGGGACAGGGGTACGAGCAGTACTTC; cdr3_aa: CASMGGQGYEQYF
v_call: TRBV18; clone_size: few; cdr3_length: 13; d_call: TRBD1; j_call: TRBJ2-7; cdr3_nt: TGTGCCAGCTCACGGGACAGGGTTTCCGAGCAGTACTTC; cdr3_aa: CASSRDRVSEQYF
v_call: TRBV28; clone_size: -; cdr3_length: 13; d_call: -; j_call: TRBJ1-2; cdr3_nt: TGTGCCAGCAGGGGGACTCCGGACTATGGCTACACCTTC; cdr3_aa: CASRGTPDYGYTF
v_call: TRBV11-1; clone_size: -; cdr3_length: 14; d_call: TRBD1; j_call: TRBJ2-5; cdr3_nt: TGTGCCAGCAGCCGGGACAGGGGGACAGAGACCCAGTACTTC; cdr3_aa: CASSRDRGTETQYF
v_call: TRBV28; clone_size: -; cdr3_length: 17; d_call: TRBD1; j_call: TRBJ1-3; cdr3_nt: TGTGCCAGCATAGACAGGGGACCCCGTCGGGGTGGAAACACCATATATTTT; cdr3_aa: CASIDRGPRRGGNTIYF
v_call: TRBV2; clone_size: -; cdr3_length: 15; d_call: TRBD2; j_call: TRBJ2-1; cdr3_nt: TGTGCCAGCAGGGGGACTAGCGGTGACTACAATGAGCAGTTCTTC; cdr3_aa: CASRGTSGDYNEQFF
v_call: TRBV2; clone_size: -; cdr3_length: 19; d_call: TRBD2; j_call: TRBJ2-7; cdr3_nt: TGTGCCAGCAGTCCCGGGGACCGCTATGGACTAGCGGGAGGGTACGAGCAGTACTTC; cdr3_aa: CASSPGDRYGLAGGYEQYF
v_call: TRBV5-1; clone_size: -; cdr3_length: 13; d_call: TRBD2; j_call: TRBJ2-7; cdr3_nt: TGCGCCACCTGGACTAGCGGAGCCTACGAGCAGTACTTC; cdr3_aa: CATWTSGAYEQYF
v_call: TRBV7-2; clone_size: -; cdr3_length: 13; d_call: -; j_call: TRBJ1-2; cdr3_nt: TGTGCCAGCAGACAGGGTTCGGGCTATGGCTACACCTTC; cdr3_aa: CASRQGSGYGYTF
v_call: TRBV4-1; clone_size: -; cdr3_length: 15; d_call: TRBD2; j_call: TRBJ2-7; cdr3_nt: TGCGCCAGCAGCCAAGTCTCGGGACTAGATTACGAGCAGTACTTC; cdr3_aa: CASSQVSGLDYEQYF
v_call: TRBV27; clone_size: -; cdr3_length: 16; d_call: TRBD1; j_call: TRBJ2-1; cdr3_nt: TGTGCCAGCAGTTTGGGATTACAGGGGGCGTACAATGAGCAGTTCTTC; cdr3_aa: CASSLGLQGAYNEQFF
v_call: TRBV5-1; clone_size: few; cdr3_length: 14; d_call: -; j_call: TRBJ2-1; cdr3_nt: TGCGCCAGCAGCTTGGGTGGGCATAACAATGAGCAGTTCTTC; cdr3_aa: CASSLGGHNNEQFF
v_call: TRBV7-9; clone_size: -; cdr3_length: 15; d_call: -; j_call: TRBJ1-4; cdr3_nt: TGTGCCAGCAGCTTAGCGGGCCAGGGCGGTGAAAAACTGTTTTTT; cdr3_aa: CASSLAGQGGEKLFF
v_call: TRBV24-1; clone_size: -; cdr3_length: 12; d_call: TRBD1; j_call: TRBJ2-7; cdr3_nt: TGTGCCACCAGTCCAGGGGGCTACGAGCAGTACTTC; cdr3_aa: CATSPGGYEQYF
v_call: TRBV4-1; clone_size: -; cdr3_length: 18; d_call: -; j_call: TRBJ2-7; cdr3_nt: TGCGCCAGCAGCCAATTACCTCCCGGCGGGTCCGCCGTCTACGAGCAGTACTTC; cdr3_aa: CASSQLPPGGSAVYEQYF
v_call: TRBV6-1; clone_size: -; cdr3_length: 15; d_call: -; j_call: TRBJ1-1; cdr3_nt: TGTGCCAGCAGTGAATTGTGGAGTTCCGGCACTGAAGCTTTCTTT; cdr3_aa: CASSELWSSGTEAFF
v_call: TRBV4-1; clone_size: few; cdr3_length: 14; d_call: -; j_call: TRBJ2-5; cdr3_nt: TGCGCCAGCAGCCCCCAGGGGTGGGGAGAGACCCAGTACTTC; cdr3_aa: CASSPQGWGETQYF
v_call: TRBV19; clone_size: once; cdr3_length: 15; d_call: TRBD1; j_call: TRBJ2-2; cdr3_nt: TGTGCCAGTAGTATAGGGGGTAGGGGGCTCGGGGAGCTGTTTTTT; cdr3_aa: CASSIGGRGLGELFF
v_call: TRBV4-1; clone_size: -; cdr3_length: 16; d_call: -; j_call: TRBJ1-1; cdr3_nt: TGCGCCAGCAGCCAACAGACTGACAGACTGAACACTGAAGCTTTCTTT; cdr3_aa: CASSQQTDRLNTEAFF
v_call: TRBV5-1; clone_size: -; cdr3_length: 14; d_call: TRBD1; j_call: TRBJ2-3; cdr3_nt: TGCGCCAGCAGGAGAACAGGGGGCACAGATACGCAGTATTTT; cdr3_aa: CASRRTGGTDTQYF
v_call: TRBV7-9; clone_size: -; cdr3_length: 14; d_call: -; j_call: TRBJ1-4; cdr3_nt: TGTGCCAGCAGCTTCGTCGGACAGACTGAAAAACTGTTTTTT; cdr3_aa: CASSFVGQTEKLFF
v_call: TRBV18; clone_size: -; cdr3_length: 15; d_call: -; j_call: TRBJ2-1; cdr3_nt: TGTGCCAGCCGAAACAGGGCCAGCTCCTACAATGAGCAGTTCTTC; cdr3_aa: CASRNRASSYNEQFF
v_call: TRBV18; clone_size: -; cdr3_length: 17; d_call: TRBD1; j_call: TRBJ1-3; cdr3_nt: TGTGCCAGCTCACCGAGGGGACAGGGGACGTCTGGAAACACCATATATTTT; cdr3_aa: CASSPRGQGTSGNTIYF
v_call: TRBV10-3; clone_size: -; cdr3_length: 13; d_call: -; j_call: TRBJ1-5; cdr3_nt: TGTGCCATCAGTGATCTGGGGAGTCAGCCCCAGCATTTT; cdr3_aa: CAISDLGSQPQHF